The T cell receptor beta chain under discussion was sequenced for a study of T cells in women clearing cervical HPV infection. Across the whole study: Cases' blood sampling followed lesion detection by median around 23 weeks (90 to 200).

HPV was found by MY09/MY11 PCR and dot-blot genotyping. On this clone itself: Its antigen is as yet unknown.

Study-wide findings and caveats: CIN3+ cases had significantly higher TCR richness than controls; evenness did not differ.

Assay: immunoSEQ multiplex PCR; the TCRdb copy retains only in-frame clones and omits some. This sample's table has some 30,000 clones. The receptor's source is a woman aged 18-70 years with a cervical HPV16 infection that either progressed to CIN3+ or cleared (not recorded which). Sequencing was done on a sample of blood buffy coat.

The CDR3 spells CASSPRDSDPQHF. Partial CDR3 DNA: TGTGCCAGCAGCCCTCGAGACTCAGATCCC. V and J are TRBV7-9 and TRBJ1-5; unclear D gene. The CDR3 goes on 3 residues after the read ends, and that part is filled in from the germline J gene. The CDR3 spans 13 residues. Germline V gene sequence: CDR1 SEHNR, CDR2 FQNEAQ (reference sequence).